The rows below give T cell receptor beta chains drawn from one sample of a study of identical twins. TCRdb redid the calling of the 5' RACE reads with MiXCR, one entry per CDR3 protein. The table records a few hundred thousand distinct CDR3 sequences, approximately 15% of them present only once. These records were also assigned to another study, of yellow fever vaccine responses in identical twins.

Sequenced material: CD4+ T cells sorted from blood. These receptor sequences come from a woman aged 18-30 years in good health. Each CDR3 is given with its conserved first and last residue. Fields, in order: D gene, V gene, J gene, CDR3 length, clone size, CDR3 DNA, CDR3 protein. D genes are given only for firm matches. Only some rows state a clone size, as once, few, many or a class for expanded clones.

NA	TRBV4-2	TRBJ2-5	16	NA	TGTGCCAGCAGCCAAGATCCCCGGGGGACCCAAGAGACCCAGTACTTC	CASSQDPRGTQETQYF
NA	TRBV20-1	TRBJ2-2	13	few	TGCAGTGCCCCGCCCCTGGTCGGGGGGGAGCTGTTTTTT	CSAPPLVGGELFF
NA	TRBV7-9	TRBJ2-3	13	NA	TGTGCCAGCAGCTTCCCGGGTCCAGATACGCAGTATTTT	CASSFPGPDTQYF
TRBD1	TRBV20-1	TRBJ1-2	13	NA	TGCAGTGCGGAACAGGACAGGTCGGTCGGCTACACCTTC	CSAEQDRSVGYTF
NA	TRBV24-1	TRBJ2-7	13	few	TGTGCCACCAGTGATAACGGCGAATACGAGCAGTACTTC	CATSDNGEYEQYF
NA	TRBV28	TRBJ1-2	13	NA	TGTGCCACGTCCGCCCCACTAGGCTATGGCTACACCTTC	CATSAPLGYGYTF
NA	TRBV20-1	TRBJ2-7	12	NA	TGCAGTGCATCTCACAGCTCCTACGAGCAGTACTTC	CSASHSSYEQYF
TRBD2	TRBV3-1	TRBJ2-3	17	NA	TGTGCCAGCAGCCAGCCGACTAGCGGGGTTGGCACAGATACGCAGTATTTT	CASSQPTSGVGTDTQYF
TRBD2	TRBV29-1	TRBJ2-2	14	many	TGCAGCGTTAGCGCGGGGGATGTCACCGGGGAGCTGTTTTTT	CSVSAGDVTGELFF
TRBD1	TRBV4-1	TRBJ2-7	12	NA	TGCGCCAGCAGCCAATTCACGGGACAGTGGTACTTC	CASSQFTGQWYF
TRBD1	TRBV5-1	TRBJ1-2	13	few	TGCGCCAGCAGCATGACAGGGTCCCTTGGCTACACCTTC	CASSMTGSLGYTF
NA	TRBV12-3/TRBV12-4	TRBJ2-1	14	once	TGTGCCAGCAGTTTAAGAACAGCAGACAATGAGCAGTTCTTC	CASSLRTADNEQFF
NA	TRBV6-5	TRBJ2-5	15	few	TGTGCCAGCAGTTACGTTACTAGCCTGCGAGAGACCCAGTACTTC	CASSYVTSLRETQYF
TRBD2	TRBV6-5	TRBJ2-7	15	many	TGTGCCAGCAGTTACGGCCTAGCGGGAGACTACGAGCAGTACTTC	CASSYGLAGDYEQYF
NA	TRBV9	TRBJ2-7	15	NA	TGTGCCAGCAGCGAAGAACCGGGTGTTTTCTACGAGCAGTACTTC	CASSEEPGVFYEQYF
NA	TRBV5-1	TRBJ2-2	15	NA	TGCGCCAGCAGCCTCGACAGGCTGAACACCGGGGAGCTGTTTTTT	CASSLDRLNTGELFF
TRBD1	TRBV10-3	TRBJ2-5	12	few	TGTGCCGCCGCGACAGGGACGGAGACCCAGTACTTC	CAAATGTETQYF
TRBD1	TRBV5-5	TRBJ2-2	15	few	TGTGCCAGCAGCTTGGGAACAGGGGGCTCCGGGGAGCTGTTTTTT	CASSLGTGGSGELFF
TRBD1	TRBV27	TRBJ1-1	15	NA	TGTGCCAGCAGTTTATGGAGGGGGCGAAGCACTGAAGCTTTCTTT	CASSLWRGRSTEAFF
NA	TRBV2	TRBJ2-3	15	NA	TGTGCCAGCAGGAAGACTGAGACCCGCACAGATACGCAGTATTTT	CASRKTETRTDTQYF
NA	TRBV10-3	TRBJ2-1	15	few	TGTGCCATCAGTGGGGGCTCAAAGGTCTTGAATGAGCAGTTCTTC	CAISGGSKVLNEQFF
NA	TRBV20-1	TRBJ2-1	14	NA	TGCAGTGCTAGTAACCAGGGTTTCTACAATGAGCAGTTCTTC	CSASNQGFYNEQFF
NA	TRBV20-1	TRBJ2-2	16	few	TGCAGTGCTAGTCCGGGGGGACAAGTCGTCACCGGGGAGCTGTTTTTT	CSASPGGQVVTGELFF
NA	TRBV29-1	TRBJ2-1	15	NA	TGCAGCGTTGGGGTAGACAGGCGAACTTACAATGAGCAGTTCTTC	CSVGVDRRTYNEQFF
NA	TRBV11-2	TRBJ2-3	18	few	TGTGCCAGCAGCTCAAGGCCATTTGGGGGGACCGACACAGATACGCAGTATTTT	CASSSRPFGGTDTDTQYF
TRBD2	TRBV11-2	TRBJ2-2	20	few	TGTGCCAGCAGTCTAAGACAGGTCCCTAGCGGGGCTCGAGGCACCGGGGAGCTGTTTTTT	CASSLRQVPSGARGTGELFF
NA	TRBV7-9	TRBJ2-3	15	NA	TGTGCCAGCAGCTTAGAGGACTCCTACACAGATACGCAGTATTTT	CASSLEDSYTDTQYF
TRBD2	TRBV20-1	TRBJ2-1	15	NA	TGCAGTGCTCCTAAGCCCCTAGCGGGCTACAATGAGCAGTTCTTC	CSAPKPLAGYNEQFF
NA	TRBV29-1	TRBJ2-1	15	many	TGCAGCGTTGAAGCTTGGCCAGGGGATGGGGATGAGCAGTTCTTC	CSVEAWPGDGDEQFF
NA	TRBV5-1	TRBJ2-5	15	many	TGCGCCAGCAGCTTGATTGGGGGAAGAGAAGAGACCCAGTACTTC	CASSLIGGREETQYF
NA	TRBV20-1	TRBJ2-2	14	many	TGCAGTGCTCTTACCGACGGGAACACCGGGGAGCTGTTTTTT	CSALTDGNTGELFF
TRBD1	TRBV3-1	TRBJ1-2	16	few	TGTGCCAGCAGCCCATACCAAGGACAGGGCAACTATGGCTACACCTTC	CASSPYQGQGNYGYTF
NA	TRBV11-3	TRBJ2-3	15	few	TGTGCCAGCAGCTTGGGAACCCGCGACACAGATACGCAGTATTTT	CASSLGTRDTDTQYF
NA	TRBV5-1	TRBJ2-5	13	many	TGCGCCAGCTGGGGCCTAAACCAAGAGACCCAGTACTTC	CASWGLNQETQYF
NA	TRBV29-1	TRBJ2-5	14	NA	TGCAGCGTCCCGCTACAGGGTCTTAAAGAGACCCAGTACTTC	CSVPLQGLKETQYF
TRBD1	TRBV2	TRBJ2-5	14	NA	TGTGCCAGCATGATTGACAGGGCACAAGAGACCCAGTACTTC	CASMIDRAQETQYF
NA	TRBV29-1	TRBJ2-3	15	many	TGCAGCGCGCCTTCCCTGGGGAGTTCCACAGATACGCAGTATTTT	CSAPSLGSSTDTQYF
NA	TRBV5-6	TRBJ2-1	14	few	TGTGCCAGCAGCCGTCGGGTGCCCTACAATGAGCAGTTCTTC	CASSRRVPYNEQFF
TRBD1	TRBV3-1	TRBJ1-5	14	NA	TGTGCCAGCAGCCATACAGGGGACAATCAGCCCCAGCATTTT	CASSHTGDNQPQHF
NA	TRBV7-2	TRBJ2-7	14	many	TGTGCCAGCAGCTTAGGTGTACAGACCTACGAGCAGTACTTC	CASSLGVQTYEQYF
NA	TRBV5-1	TRBJ1-1	13	many	TGCGCCAGCAGCTTGCAGGGCGGAACTGAAGCTTTCTTT	CASSLQGGTEAFF
TRBD2	TRBV10-3	TRBJ2-5	17	few	TGTGCCATCAGTGAGTCACCAGTAGCGGGGGGTCAAGAGACCCAGTACTTC	CAISESPVAGGQETQYF
NA	TRBV6-2/TRBV6-3	TRBJ2-3	16	few	TGTGCCAGCAGTCTTACATCGGACCGACCCACAGATACGCAGTATTTT	CASSLTSDRPTDTQYF
TRBD1	TRBV12-3/TRBV12-4	TRBJ1-5	15	many	TGTGCCAGCAGTTTATCAGGGGGCAAGAATCAGCCCCAGCATTTT	CASSLSGGKNQPQHF
TRBD1	TRBV5-1	TRBJ2-1	15	many	TGCGCCAGCAGCCCCCCACCCGGGACAGGGAATGAGCAGTTCTTC	CASSPPPGTGNEQFF
NA	TRBV2	TRBJ2-2	15	few	TGTGCCAGCAGTGAAGCGGGTCAGTTTACCGGGGAGCTGTTTTTT	CASSEAGQFTGELFF
NA	TRBV12-3/TRBV12-4	TRBJ2-5	14	many	TGTGCCAGCAGTACTCTACAGGGACGGGAGACCCAGTACTTC	CASSTLQGRETQYF
NA	TRBV20-1	TRBJ1-1	12	few	TGCAGTGCCCGGGGACGGAACACTGAAGCTTTCTTT	CSARGRNTEAFF
TRBD2	TRBV6-2/TRBV6-3	TRBJ2-1	11	NA	TGTGCCAGCAGTGACAAGCGGGGTCAGTTCTTC	CASSDKRGQFF
NA	TRBV5-4	TRBJ2-1	17	NA	TGTGCCAGCAGCTCTACGGGAAGGGGCACTTCCTACAATGAGCAGTTCTTC	CASSSTGRGTSYNEQFF
TRBD1	TRBV7-2	TRBJ1-5	15	few	TGTGCCAGCAGCTTAGGTGACAGGGGAGGACAGCCCCAGCATTTT	CASSLGDRGGQPQHF